This T cell receptor beta chain was captured in a study of blood T cell repertoires in COVID-19. About the study: Donors in the United States, Italy and Spain gave samples during acute or convalescent COVID-19. The cDNA or gDNA used as material had been derived from T cells, B-cell-depleted T cells, or PBMCs.

Measured with immunoSEQ multiplex PCR; TCRdb has only the in-frame clones, and not every one. This table holds 200,000 to 250,000 clones, over 70% found once. This TCR came from a woman aged 70-85 years with acute or convalescent COVID-19. Input material: peripheral blood.

CDR3 region: CASSQPTRAWGGNTIYF. As DNA, the CDR3 is TGTGCCAGCAGCCAGCCGACCAGGGCTTGGGGAGGAAACACCATATATTTT. V usage is TRBV3-1 (or the pseudogene TRBV3-2) and J usage is TRBJ1-3; perhaps TRBD1 as D (5 bases). From germline, CDR1 is LGHDT and CDR2 YNNKEL (reference sequence). V was cut by 3 bases and J by 4 bases, with 19 bases left in between. CDR3 length equals 17 residues.